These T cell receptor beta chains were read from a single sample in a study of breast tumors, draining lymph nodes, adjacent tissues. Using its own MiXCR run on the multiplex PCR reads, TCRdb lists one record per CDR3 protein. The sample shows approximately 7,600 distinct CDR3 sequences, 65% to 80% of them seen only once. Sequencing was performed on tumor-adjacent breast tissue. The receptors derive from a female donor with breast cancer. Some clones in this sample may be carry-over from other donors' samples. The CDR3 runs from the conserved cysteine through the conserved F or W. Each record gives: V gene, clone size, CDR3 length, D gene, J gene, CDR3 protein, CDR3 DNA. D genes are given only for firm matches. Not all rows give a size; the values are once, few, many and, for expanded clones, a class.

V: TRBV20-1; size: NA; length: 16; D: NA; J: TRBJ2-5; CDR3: CSAREVSRISPRTQYF; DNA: TGCAGTGCTAGAGAGGTCAGCCGAATATCGCCAAGGACCCAGTACTTC
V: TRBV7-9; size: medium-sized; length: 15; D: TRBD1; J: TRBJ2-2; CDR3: CASRPGTGETGELFF; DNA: TGTGCCAGCAGGCCGGGGACAGGAGAAACCGGGGAGCTGTTTTTT
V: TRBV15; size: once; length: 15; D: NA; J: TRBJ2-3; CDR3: CATSRKGDSTDTQYF; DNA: TGTGCCACCAGCAGAAAAGGGGACAGCACAGATACGCAGTATTTT
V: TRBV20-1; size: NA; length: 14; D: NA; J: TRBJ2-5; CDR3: CSARDDVSGETQYF; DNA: TGCAGTGCTAGAGATGATGTCAGCGGGGAGACCCAGTACTTC
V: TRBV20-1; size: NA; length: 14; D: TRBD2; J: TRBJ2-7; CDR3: CSAPGYAGDNEQYF; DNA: TGCAGTGCCCCAGGGTACGCGGGAGATAACGAGCAGTACTTC
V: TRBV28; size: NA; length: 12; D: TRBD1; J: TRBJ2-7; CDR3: CASGTAPYEQYF; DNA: TGTGCCAGCGGGACAGCCCCTTACGAGCAGTACTTC
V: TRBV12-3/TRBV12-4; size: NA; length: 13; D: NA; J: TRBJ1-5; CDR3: CASSLALGQPQHF; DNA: TGTGCCAGCAGTTTGGCATTGGGTCAGCCCCAGCATTTT
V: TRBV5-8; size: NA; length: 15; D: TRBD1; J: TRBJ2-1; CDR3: CASSRKTTGANEQFF; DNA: TGTGCCAGCAGCCGAAAAACCACAGGGGCCAATGAGCAGTTCTTC
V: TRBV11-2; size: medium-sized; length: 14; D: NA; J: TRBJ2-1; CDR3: CASSRDNSYNEQFF; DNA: TGTGCCAGCAGCCGGGACAACTCCTACAATGAGCAGTTCTTC
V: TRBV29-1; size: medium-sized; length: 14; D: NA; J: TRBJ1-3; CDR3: CSVITGYPGNTIYF; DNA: TGCAGCGTAATAACAGGGTATCCTGGAAACACCATATATTTT
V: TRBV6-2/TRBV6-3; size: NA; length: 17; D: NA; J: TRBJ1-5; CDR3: CASRINPGRMNNQPQHF; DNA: TGTGCCAGCAGAATTAACCCGGGACGGATGAATAATCAGCCCCAGCATTTT
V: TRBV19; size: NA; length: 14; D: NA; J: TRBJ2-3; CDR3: CASSMARSTDTQYF; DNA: TGTGCCAGTAGTATGGCTAGAAGCACAGATACGCAGTATTTT
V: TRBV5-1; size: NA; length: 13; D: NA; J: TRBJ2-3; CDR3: CASSLQPGDTQYF; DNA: TGCGCCAGCAGCCTACAGCCGGGCGATACGCAGTATTTT
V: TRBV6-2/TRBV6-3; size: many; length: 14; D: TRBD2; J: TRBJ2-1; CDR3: CASSQQREHNEQFF; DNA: TGTGCCAGCAGTCAGCAGCGGGAGCACAATGAGCAGTTCTTC
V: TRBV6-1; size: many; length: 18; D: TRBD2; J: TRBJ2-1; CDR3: CASSGPDAGLAGGREQFF; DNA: TGTGCCAGCAGTGGGCCTGACGCGGGACTAGCGGGAGGGCGCGAGCAGTTCTTC
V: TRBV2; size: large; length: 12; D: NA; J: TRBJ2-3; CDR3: CAISSGTDTQYF; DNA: TGTGCCATATCTAGCGGCACAGATACGCAGTATTTT
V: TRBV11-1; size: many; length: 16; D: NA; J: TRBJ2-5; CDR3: CASSLKAGAGQETQYF; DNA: TGTGCCAGCAGCTTAAAGGCAGGGGCCGGGCAAGAGACCCAGTACTTC
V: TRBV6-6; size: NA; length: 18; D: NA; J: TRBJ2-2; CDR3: CASSYSGWGGLSTGELFF; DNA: TGTGCCAGCAGTTACTCGGGGTGGGGGGGCTTGAGCACCGGGGAGCTGTTTTTT
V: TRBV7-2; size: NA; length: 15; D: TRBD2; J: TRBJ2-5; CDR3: CASSLGVSGRETQYF; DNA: TGTGCCAGCAGCTTAGGGGTTAGCGGGAGAGAGACCCAGTACTTC
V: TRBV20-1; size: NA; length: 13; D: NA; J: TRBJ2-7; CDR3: CSARSGHSYEQYF; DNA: TGCAGTGCTAGATCGGGCCACTCCTACGAGCAGTACTTC
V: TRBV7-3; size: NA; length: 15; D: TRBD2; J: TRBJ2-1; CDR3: CASSLTAGPPNEQFF; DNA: TGTGCCAGCAGCTTAACAGCGGGGCCCCCAAATGAGCAGTTCTTC
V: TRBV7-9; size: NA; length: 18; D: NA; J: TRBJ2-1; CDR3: CASSAGRGVPGTYNEQFF; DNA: TGTGCCAGCAGCGCGGGAAGGGGAGTCCCGGGAACCTACAATGAGCAGTTCTTC
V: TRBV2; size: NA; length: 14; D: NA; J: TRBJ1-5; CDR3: CASSLDRGDQPKHF; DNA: TGTGCCAGCAGTCTTGATCGGGGGGATCAGCCCAAACATTTT
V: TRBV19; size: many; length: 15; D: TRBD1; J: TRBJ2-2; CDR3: CASSATGANTGELFF; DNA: TGTGCCAGTAGTGCAACAGGGGCGAACACCGGGGAGCTGTTTTTT
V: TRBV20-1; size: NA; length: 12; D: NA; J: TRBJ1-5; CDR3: CSASLVGQPQHF; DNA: TGCAGTGCCAGCCTGGTCGGGCAGCCCCAGCATTTT
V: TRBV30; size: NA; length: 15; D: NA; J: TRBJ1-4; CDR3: CAWSVMGLTNEKLFF; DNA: TGTGCCTGGAGTGTAATGGGGCTAACTAATGAAAAACTGTTTTTT
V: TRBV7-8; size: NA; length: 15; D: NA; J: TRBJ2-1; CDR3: CASSSPEGRYNEQFF; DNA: TGTGCCAGCAGCTCCCCGGAGGGGAGGTACAATGAGCAGTTCTTC
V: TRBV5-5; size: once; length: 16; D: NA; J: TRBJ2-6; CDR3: CASSLLGGSGANVLTF; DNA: TGTGCCAGCAGCTTGCTTGGCGGGTCTGGGGCCAACGTCCTGACTTTC
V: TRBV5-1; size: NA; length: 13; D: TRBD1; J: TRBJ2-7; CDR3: CASSKDRGDEQYF; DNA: TGCGCCAGCAGCAAGGACAGGGGGGACGAGCAGTACTTC
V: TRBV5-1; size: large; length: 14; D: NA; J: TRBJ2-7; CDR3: CASSDTGRAREQYF; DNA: TGCGCCAGCAGCGATACAGGGAGGGCTCGCGAGCAGTACTTC
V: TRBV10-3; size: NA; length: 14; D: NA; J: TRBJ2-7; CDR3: CASCPGPLSYEQYF; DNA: TGTGCCTCCTGTCCGGGACCACTTTCCTACGAGCAGTACTTC
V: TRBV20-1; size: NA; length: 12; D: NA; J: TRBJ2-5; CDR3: CSAREVQETQYF; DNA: TGCAGTGCTAGAGAAGTACAAGAGACCCAGTACTTC
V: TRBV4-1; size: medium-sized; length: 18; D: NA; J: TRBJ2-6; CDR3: CASSQDLQAFSGANVLTF; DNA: TGCGCCAGCAGCCAAGATCTGCAGGCCTTCTCTGGGGCCAACGTCCTGACTTTC
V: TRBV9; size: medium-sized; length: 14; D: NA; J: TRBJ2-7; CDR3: CASSVQDGPYEQYF; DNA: TGTGCCAGCAGCGTACAGGACGGTCCCTACGAGCAGTACTTC
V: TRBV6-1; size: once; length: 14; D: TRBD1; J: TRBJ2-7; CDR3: CASSTRTGNYEQYF; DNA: TGTGCCAGCAGTACTCGGACAGGCAATTACGAGCAGTACTTC
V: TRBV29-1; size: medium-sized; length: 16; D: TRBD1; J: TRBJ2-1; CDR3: CSVEDSDRESYNEQFF; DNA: TGCAGCGTTGAAGATTCGGACAGGGAATCCTACAATGAGCAGTTCTTC
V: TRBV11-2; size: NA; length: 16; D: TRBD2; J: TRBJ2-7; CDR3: CASSPRTSGGTGEQYF; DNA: TGTGCCAGCAGCCCCCGGACTAGCGGGGGGACCGGCGAGCAGTACTTC
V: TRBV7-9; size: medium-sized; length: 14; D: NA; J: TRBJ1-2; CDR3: CASIRPGHQGGYTF; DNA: TGTGCCAGCATAAGACCCGGACATCAGGGCGGCTACACCTTC
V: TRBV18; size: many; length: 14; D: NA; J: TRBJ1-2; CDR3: CASSPPSSLYGYTF; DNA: TGTGCCAGCTCACCACCGTCCTCCCTCTATGGCTACACCTTC
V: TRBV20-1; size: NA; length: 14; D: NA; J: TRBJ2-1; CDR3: CSAPSAGLYNEQFF; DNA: TGCAGTGCCCCCTCTGCGGGGCTCTACAATGAGCAGTTCTTC
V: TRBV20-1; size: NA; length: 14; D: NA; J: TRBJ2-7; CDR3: CSARATDLLYEQYF; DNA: TGCAGTGCTAGAGCTACGGACCTCCTCTACGAGCAGTACTTC
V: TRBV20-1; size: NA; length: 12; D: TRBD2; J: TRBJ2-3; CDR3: CSARLATDTQYF; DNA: TGCAGTGCCCGACTAGCCACAGATACGCAGTATTTT
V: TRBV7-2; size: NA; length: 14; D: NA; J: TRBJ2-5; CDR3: CASSLVGRQETQYF; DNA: TGTGCCAGCAGCTTAGTGGGAAGACAAGAGACCCAGTACTTC
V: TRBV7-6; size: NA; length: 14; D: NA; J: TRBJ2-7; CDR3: CASSLVQGSYEQYF; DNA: TGTGCCAGCAGCTTAGTACAGGGCTCCTACGAGCAGTACTTC
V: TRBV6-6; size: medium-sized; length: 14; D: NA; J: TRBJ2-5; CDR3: CASSPLAGGETQYF; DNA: TGTGCCAGCAGTCCGCTTGCCGGGGGAGAGACCCAGTACTTC
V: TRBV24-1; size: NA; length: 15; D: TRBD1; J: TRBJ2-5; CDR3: CATSGTGTVQETQYF; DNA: TGTGCCACCAGTGGGACCGGGACAGTCCAAGAGACCCAGTACTTC
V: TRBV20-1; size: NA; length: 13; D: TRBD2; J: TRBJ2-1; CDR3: CSAKAGADNEQFF; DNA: TGCAGTGCTAAAGCGGGAGCTGACAATGAGCAGTTCTTC
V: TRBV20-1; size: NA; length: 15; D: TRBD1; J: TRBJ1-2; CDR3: CSARSTGGVNYGYTF; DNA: TGCAGTGCTAGATCGACAGGGGGTGTCAACTATGGCTACACCTTC